One sample yielded the 10 T cell receptor beta chains listed below, sequenced in a study of CD8+ T cells in alopecia areata. Extracted RNA was reverse transcribed, and the resulting cDNA served as sequencing template. Generated by immunoSEQ multiplex PCR, the TCRdb table keeps only in-frame clones and is missing some. The profile covers 270,000 or so clones, none occurring a single time. Cells that came from pooled cutaneous lymph nodes were sorted using CD4, CD8alpha, NKG2D, NKG2ACE and other markers. Specimen: CD4+ T cells sorted from a lymph node. All receptors come from a C3H/HeJ mouse with alopecia areata. Strain MHC haplotype: H2-k.

Comments on this clone: Germline and genes: mouse. The sequenced fragment ends 4 residues before the CDR3 boundary, so the rest is inferred from the germline J gene. The J gene is TRBJ2-3, the V gene TRBV13-2; 10 bases agree with TRBD2. Germline V CDR1 and CDR2: NNHNN, SYGAGS (reference sequence). This CDR3 is built from 15 residues. The V segment lost 1 base and the J segment 2 bases; nucleotides outside the gene matches: 1. The CDR3 sequence: CASGDTGGDAETLYF. CDR3 DNA (partial): TGTGCCAGCGGTGATACTGGGGGGGATGCAGAA.

Note on this clone: Gene names refer to mouse genes. The read comes to an end 4 residues before the CDR3 does, leaving the germline J gene to fill in the end. The chain couples TRBV31 to TRBJ2-5; TRBD2 is a possible D gene (7 bases). CDR1 and CDR2 from the germline V gene are GKSSPN and SITVG. The V end was cut by 1 base, the J end by 0 bases, with 11 bases between. The CDR3 has 15 residues. The covered CDR3 bases are TGTGCCTGGAGTCCGCTGGGGGCTAACCAAGAC. Residues: CAWSPLGANQD. The whole CDR3 region reads CAWSPLGANQDTQYF.

As regards this clone: These gene names are mouse names. The sequenced fragment ends 4 residues before the CDR3 boundary, so the rest is inferred from the germline J gene. Other DNA sequences within the sample encode an identical CDR3. V is TRBV1 and J is TRBJ2-7, with unresolved D. The CDR3 extends over 12 amino acids. V was clipped by 2 bases and J by 3 bases, with 5 bases between them. Germline V lookup: CDR1 NSQYPW, CDR2 LRSPGD (reference sequence). CDR3 bases read: TGCACCTGCAGTGCATCAGGCTAT. Encoded protein: CTCSASGY. The complete CDR3 protein is CTCSASGYEQYF.

A remark on this clone: The germline and genes are mouse ones. The read gets to within 4 residues of the CDR3 end, and the germline J gene fills in the rest. Other DNA sequences in the sample encode the same CDR3. The chain recombines TRBV13-2 with TRBJ2-5, with D maybe TRBD1 (6 bases). The CDR3 spans 12 residues. CDR1 and CDR2 from the germline V gene are NNHNN and SYGAGS (reference sequence). Trimming left V 5 bases short and J 3 bases short, with 7 bases between. The covered CDR3 bases are TGTGCCAGCGGGGGACATCAAGAC. It is translated as CASGGHQD. The full CDR3 protein is CASGGHQDTQYF.

Concerning this clone: Any gene name here is a mouse gene name. Read coverage stops 4 residues before the CDR3 terminus; the germline J gene supplies the remainder. The chain joins TRBV19 to TRBJ2-1; the D gene is possibly TRBD1 (6 bases). V lost 6 bases and J lost 3, with 10 bases in between. The CDR3 covers 13 residues. Germline lookup yields CDR1 FNHDT and CDR2 SITEND (reference sequence). The CDR3 sequence is CASIGTPYAEQFF. The DNA read from the CDR3 is TGTGCCAGCATCGGGACACCCTATGCT.

This clone has ten or more counts. The gene names here belong to mouse. The sequenced fragment ends 4 residues before the CDR3 boundary, so the rest is inferred from the germline J gene. This chain joins TRBV17 and TRBJ2-3; perhaps TRBD1 as D (5 bases). Deletions cut 1 base from V and 4 bases from J, with 9 bases between. CDR1 MNHDT and CDR2 YYDKIL come from the germline V gene. The length of the CDR3 is 14 residues. CDR3 residues: CASSRGQGSETLYF. The sequenced CDR3 bases are TGTGCTAGCAGTAGAGGGCAGGGCTCAGAA.

Ten or more counts support this clone. Mouse names are used for the genes. Coverage ceases 4 residues before the CDR3 finishes, and the germline J gene fills in the end. Additional DNA sequences in this sample encode the identical CDR3. The chain uses TRBV13-1 and TRBJ1-2; TRBD1 matches 9 bases. Germline lookup yields CDR1 NSHNY and CDR2 SYGAGN. There are 14 residues in the CDR3. V was pared by 4 bases and J by 0 bases, with 1 base of the junction left unmatched. CDR3 DNA (partial): TGTGCCAGCAGTCGGGACAGGGCAAACTCC. As protein: CASSRDRANS. The full CDR3 is CASSRDRANSDYTF.

This clone was found many times. The genes and germline here are from mouse. The CDR3 is cut off 4 residues early in the read; its end comes from the germline J gene. The chain carries TRBV17 and TRBJ2-1, with TRBD1 matching over 8 bases. CDR3 length: 15 amino acids. The germline gives CDR1 MNHDT, CDR2 YYDKIL. V was clipped by 3 bases and J by 0 bases; unmatched bases: 1. CDR3 DNA (partial): TGTGCTAGCAGTAGGACAGGGGCTAACTATGCT. Translated, it gives CASSRTGANYA. The whole CDR3 protein is CASSRTGANYAEQFF.

Worth noting for this clone: Gene names are mouse gene names. The DNA ends 4 residues before the CDR3 does, and the rest of the CDR3 is filled in from the germline J gene. V and J are TRBV31 and TRBJ1-2, with 7 bases matching TRBD1. The length of the CDR3 is 12 residues. From germline, CDR1 is GKSSPN and CDR2 SITVG. Here the CDR3 reads CAWSQDRADYTF. The covered CDR3 bases are TGTGCCTGGAGTCAAGACAGGGCC. The full variable domain, with the rest looked up from reference TRBV31 and TRBJ1-2, is AQTIHQWPVAEIKAVGSPLSLGCTIKGKSSPNLYWYWQATGGTLQQLFYSITVGQVESVVQLNLSASRPKDDQFILSTEKLLLSHSGFYLCAWSQDRADYTFGSGTRLLVI.

As regards this clone: The gene names here belong to mouse. Sequencing ends 4 residues short of the CDR3 end; the germline J gene provides the rest. The chain has TRBV13-3 and TRBJ2-7, with D perhaps TRBD2 (6 bases). The length of the CDR3 is 13 residues. Per the germline V gene, CDR1 is NNHDY and CDR2 is SYVADS. Incomplete CDR3 DNA: TGTGCCAGCAACGGGGGGTACCTGGAT. Its translation: CASNGGYLD. The entire CDR3 protein is CASNGGYLDEQYF.